One T cell receptor beta chain is described in this entry. The data originate from a study of shared T cell receptors in the human thymus. Libraries were prepared by immunoSEQ multiplex PCR; TCRdb keeps only in-frame clonotypes and omits some of them. The data show hundreds of thousands of clones, approximately 87% seen once. These data were also reused for a study on human thymus T cells. From that report: Resections removed during corrective heart surgery provided the thymus tissue used. There appeared to be biased usage of V and J genes in thymic and blood repertoires. Unrelated individuals were reported by related research to share highly overlapping thymic repertoires.

Sequencing input: thymocytes. The TCR sequence derives from a boy younger than two with a congenital heart defect.

CDR3 in amino acids: CASSQNNSRDREDQPQHF. DNA for the CDR3: TGTGCCAGCAGCCAAAATAACTCTAGGGACAGGGAGGATCAGCCCCAGCATTTT. V and J are TRBV7-8 and TRBJ1-5, with 9 bases matching TRBD1. The germline V gene encodes CDR1 SGHVS and CDR2 FQNEAQ. The CDR3 extends over 18 amino acids. V lost 5 bases to trimming and J lost 5 bases; unmatched junction nucleotides: 16.